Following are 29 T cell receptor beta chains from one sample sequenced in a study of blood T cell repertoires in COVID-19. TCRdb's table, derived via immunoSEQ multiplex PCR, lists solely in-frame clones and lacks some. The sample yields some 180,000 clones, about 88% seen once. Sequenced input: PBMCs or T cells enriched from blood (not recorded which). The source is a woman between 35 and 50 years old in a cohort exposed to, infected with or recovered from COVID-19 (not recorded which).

DNA of the CDR3: TGTGCCACCAGCATTAGCGGGCAGGGTAACTACGAGCAGTACTTC. As protein: CATSISGQGNYEQYF. The rearrangement uses TRBV15 and TRBJ2-7; 7 bases fit TRBD2. CDR3 length: 15 residues. V dropped 4 bases and J dropped 3; count of bases not matched to a gene: 9. Germline V gene data show CDR1 as LNHNV and CDR2 as YYDKDF (reference sequence).

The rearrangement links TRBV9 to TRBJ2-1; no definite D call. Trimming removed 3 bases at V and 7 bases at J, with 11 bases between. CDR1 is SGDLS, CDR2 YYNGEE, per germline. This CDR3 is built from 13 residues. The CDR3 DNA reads TGTGCCAGCAGCGCAGATATGCCGAATGAGCAGTTCTTC. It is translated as CASSADMPNEQFF.

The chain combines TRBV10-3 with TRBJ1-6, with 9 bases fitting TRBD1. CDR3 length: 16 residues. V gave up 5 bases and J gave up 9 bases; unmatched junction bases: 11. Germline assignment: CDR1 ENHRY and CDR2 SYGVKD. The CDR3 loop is CAISSLGTGSVSPLHF. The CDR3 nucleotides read TGTGCCATCAGTTCACTAGGGACAGGGTCGGTTTCACCCCTCCACTTT.

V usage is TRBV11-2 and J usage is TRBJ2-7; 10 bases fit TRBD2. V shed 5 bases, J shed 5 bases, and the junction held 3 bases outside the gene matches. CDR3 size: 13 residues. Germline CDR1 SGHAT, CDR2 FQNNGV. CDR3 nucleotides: TGTGCCAGCAGCGTGGGACTAGCGAACGAGCAGTACTTC. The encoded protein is CASSVGLANEQYF.

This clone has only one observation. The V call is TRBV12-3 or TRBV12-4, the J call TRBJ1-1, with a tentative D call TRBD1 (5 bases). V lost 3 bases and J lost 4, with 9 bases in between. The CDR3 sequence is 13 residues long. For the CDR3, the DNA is TGTGCCAGCAGTTTGGGGCCCCCCACTGAAGCTTTCTTT. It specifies CASSLGPPTEAFF.

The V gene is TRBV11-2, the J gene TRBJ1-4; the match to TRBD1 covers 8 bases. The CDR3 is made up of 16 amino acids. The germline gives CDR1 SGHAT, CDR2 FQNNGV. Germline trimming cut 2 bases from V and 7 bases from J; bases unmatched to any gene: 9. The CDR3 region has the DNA TGTGCCAGCAGCTTAAGGTCAGGGGGCGTCGCTGAAAAACTGTTTTTT. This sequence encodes CASSLRSGGVAEKLFF.

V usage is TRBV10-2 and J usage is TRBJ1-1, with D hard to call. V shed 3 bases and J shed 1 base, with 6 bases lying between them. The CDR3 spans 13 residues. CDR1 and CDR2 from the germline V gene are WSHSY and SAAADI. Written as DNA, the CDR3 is TGCGCCAGCAGTGAATCAGGGAACACTGAAGCTTTCTTT. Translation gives CASSESGNTEAFF.

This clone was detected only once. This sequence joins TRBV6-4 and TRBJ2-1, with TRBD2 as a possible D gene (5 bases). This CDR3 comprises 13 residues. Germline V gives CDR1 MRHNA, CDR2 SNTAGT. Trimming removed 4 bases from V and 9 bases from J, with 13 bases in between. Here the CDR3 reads CASSAGSGIEQFF. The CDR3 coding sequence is TGTGCCAGCAGTGCGGGTTCGGGGATTGAGCAGTTCTTC.

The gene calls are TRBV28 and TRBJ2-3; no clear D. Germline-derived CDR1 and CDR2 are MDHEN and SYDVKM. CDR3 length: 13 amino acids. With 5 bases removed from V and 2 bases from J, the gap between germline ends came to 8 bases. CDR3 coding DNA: TGTGCCAGCAGTCCCCACAACACAGATACGCAGTATTTT. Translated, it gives CASSPHNTDTQYF.

The CDR3 DNA reads as TGTGCCTCACACCGGGGTGGGGAAGCTTTCTTT. It is translated as CASHRGGEAFF. The chain uses TRBV30 and TRBJ1-1; D is uncertain. With 7 bases removed from V and 8 bases from J, the gap between germline ends came to 14 bases. The germline CDR1 and CDR2 sequences are GTSNPN and SVGIG (reference sequence). The CDR3 length is 11 residues.

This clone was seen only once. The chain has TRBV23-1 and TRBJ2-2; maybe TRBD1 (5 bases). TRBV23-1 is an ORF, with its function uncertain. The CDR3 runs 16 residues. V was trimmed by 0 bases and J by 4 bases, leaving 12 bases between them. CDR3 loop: CASSQSGQNLTGELFF. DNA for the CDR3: TGCGCCAGCAGTCAATCGGGGCAGAATCTCACCGGGGAGCTGTTTTTT.

CDR3 sequence: CASRRGLGYTF. The CDR3 DNA is TGTGCCAGCAGGAGGGGGCTTGGCTACACCTTC. The chain is built from TRBV12-3 or TRBV12-4 and TRBJ1-2; 7 bases fit TRBD1. J lost 7 bases, V lost 6 bases, and 2 bases had no gene match. This CDR3 has 11 amino acids.

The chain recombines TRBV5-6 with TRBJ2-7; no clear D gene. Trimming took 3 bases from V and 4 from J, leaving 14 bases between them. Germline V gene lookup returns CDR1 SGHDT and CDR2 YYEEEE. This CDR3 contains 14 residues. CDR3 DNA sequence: TGTGCCAGCAGCTCGACTGAGACCGTATACGAGCAGTACTTC. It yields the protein CASSSTETVYEQYF.

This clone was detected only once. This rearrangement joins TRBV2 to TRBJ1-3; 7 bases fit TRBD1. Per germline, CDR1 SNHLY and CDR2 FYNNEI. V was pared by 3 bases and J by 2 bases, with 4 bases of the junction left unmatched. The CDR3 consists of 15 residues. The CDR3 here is CASSETGSPGNTIYF. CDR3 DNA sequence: TGTGCCAGCAGTGAGACAGGGTCCCCTGGAAACACCATATATTTT.

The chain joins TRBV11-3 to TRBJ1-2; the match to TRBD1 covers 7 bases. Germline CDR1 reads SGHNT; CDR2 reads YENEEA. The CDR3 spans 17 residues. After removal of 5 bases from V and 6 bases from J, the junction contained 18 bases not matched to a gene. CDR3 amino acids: CASSLDLYGRRGDGYTF. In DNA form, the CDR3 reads TGTGCCAGCAGCCTCGACTTATATGGCCGCAGGGGGGATGGCTACACCTTC.

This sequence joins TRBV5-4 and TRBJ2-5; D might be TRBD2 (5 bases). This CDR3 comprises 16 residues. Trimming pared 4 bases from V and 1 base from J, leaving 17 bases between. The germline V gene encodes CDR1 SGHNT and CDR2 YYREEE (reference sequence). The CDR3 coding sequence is TGTGCCAGCAGCCCGATCGGCGGACTGCTCCAAGAGACCCAGTACTTC. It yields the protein CASSPIGGLLQETQYF.

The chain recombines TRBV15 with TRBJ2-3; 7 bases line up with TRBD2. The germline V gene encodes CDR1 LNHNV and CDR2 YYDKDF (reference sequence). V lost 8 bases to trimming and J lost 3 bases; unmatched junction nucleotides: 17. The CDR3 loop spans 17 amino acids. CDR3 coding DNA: TGTGCCACCGGTCCGGGACTACGACTTTATGTGACAGATACGCAGTATTTT. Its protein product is CATGPGLRLYVTDTQYF.

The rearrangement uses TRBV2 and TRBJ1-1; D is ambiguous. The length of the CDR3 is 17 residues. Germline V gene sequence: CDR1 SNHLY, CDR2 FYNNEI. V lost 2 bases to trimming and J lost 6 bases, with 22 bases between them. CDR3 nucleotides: TGTGCCAGCAGTGAAACACCTGCCAGCGAGTTAGCCGCTGAAGCTTTCTTT. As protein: CASSETPASELAAEAFF.

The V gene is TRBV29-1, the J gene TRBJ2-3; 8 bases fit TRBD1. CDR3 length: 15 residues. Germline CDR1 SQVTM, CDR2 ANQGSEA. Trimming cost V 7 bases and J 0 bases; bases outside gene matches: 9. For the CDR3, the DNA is TGCAGCGCCTCGACAGGGGTACTCAGCACAGATACGCAGTATTTT. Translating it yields CSASTGVLSTDTQYF.

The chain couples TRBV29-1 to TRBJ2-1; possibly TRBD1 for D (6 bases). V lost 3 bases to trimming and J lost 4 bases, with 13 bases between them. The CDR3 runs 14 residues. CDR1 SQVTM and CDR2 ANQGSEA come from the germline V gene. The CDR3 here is CSVDPQGPYNEQFF. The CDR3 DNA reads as TGCAGCGTTGATCCCCAGGGGCCGTACAATGAGCAGTTCTTC.

The chain's CDR3 is CSARKEYEQYF. For the CDR3, the DNA is TGCAGTGCTAGGAAGGAGTACGAGCAGTACTTC. This chain connects TRBV20-1 to TRBJ2-7; D call uncertain. V was cut by 3 bases and J by 4 bases, with 7 bases left in between. Per the germline V gene, CDR1 is DFQATT and CDR2 is SNEGSKA (reference sequence). The CDR3 spans 11 residues.

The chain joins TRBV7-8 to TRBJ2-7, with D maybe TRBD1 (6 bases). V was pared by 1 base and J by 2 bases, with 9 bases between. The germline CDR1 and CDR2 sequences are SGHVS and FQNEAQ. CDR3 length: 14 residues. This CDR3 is CASSLGQAPYEQYF. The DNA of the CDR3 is TGTGCCAGCAGCTTAGGACAGGCCCCCTACGAGCAGTACTTC.

The CDR3 protein is CASSQAKAEQFF. As DNA, the CDR3 is TGCGCCAGCAGCCAAGCCAAAGCTGAGCAGTTCTTC. The rearrangement joins TRBV4-1 to TRBJ2-1, with no clear D. This CDR3 has 12 amino acids. The V and J ends lost 1 base and 9 bases respectively, with 7 bases between them. CDR1 is MGHRA and CDR2 is YSYEKL in the germline V gene.

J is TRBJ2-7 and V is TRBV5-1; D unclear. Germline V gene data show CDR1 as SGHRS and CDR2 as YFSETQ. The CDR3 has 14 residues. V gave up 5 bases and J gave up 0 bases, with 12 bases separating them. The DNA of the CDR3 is TGCGCCAGCAGTAACTCGGGTCCCTCCTACGAGCAGTACTTC. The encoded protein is CASSNSGPSYEQYF.

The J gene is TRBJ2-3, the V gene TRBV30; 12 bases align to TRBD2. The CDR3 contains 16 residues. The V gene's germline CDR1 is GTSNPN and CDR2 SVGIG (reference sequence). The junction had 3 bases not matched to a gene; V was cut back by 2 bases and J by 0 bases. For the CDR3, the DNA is TGTGCCTGGAGTTCCGGGACTAGCGGGAGCACAGATACGCAGTATTTT. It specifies CAWSSGTSGSTDTQYF.

As DNA, the CDR3 is TGTGCCAGTAGTATTGGGGCCTCCTACAATGAGCAGTTCTTC. Its translation: CASSIGASYNEQFF. The chain employs TRBV19 and TRBJ2-1; possible D gene TRBD1, 5 bases. The length of the CDR3 is 14 residues. The V end was cut by 3 bases, the J end by 0 bases, with 6 bases between. Germline V gene lookup returns CDR1 LNHDA and CDR2 SQIVND (reference sequence).

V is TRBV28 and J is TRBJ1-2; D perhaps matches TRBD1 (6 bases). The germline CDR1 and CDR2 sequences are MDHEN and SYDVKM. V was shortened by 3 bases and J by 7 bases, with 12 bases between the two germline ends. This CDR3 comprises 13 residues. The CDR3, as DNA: TGTGCCAGCAGTTTTTGGGGAGGGGGTGGCTACACCTTC. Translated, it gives CASSFWGGGGYTF.

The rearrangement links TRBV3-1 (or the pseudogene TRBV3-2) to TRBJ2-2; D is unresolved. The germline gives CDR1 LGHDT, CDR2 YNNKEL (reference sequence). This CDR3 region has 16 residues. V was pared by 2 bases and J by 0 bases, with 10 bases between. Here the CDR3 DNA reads TGTGCCAGCAGCCAAACAGTTCGGACGAACACCGGGGAGCTGTTTTTT. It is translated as CASSQTVRTNTGELFF.

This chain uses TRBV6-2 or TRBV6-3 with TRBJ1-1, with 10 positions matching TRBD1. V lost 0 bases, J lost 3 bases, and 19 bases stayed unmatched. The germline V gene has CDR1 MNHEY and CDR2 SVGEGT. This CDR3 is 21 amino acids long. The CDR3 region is CASSYSRPRDRGRIQDTEAFF. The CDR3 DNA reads TGTGCCAGCAGTTACTCGAGGCCCCGGGACAGGGGACGGATTCAGGACACTGAAGCTTTCTTT.